Described below is a single T cell receptor (beta chain) sequence and its context. Antigen: not known. Time point given: patch test 1, 2 weeks after DPC sensitization. Indicated treatment: therapeutic diphenylcyclopropenone sensitization with weekly scalp DPC. Sequencing started from total RNA isolated from unfractionated whole blood. Trimming removed 3 bases from V and 7 bases from J, with 6 bases in between. The CDR3 is made up of 12 amino acids. Germline-derived CDR1 and CDR2 are SEHNR and FQNEAQ (reference sequence). This record belongs to a study of human T cells and chemical hapten exposure. Single cDNA molecules in the library carried unique molecular identifiers attached during preparation. In TCRdb, the RACE reads were re-called with MiXCR into one record per CDR3 protein. The sample lists some 400,000 distinct CDR3 sequences; 4.8% were seen once. Overall study results and limits: TCRs above 1 in 1000 frequency did not change with DPC sensitization.

The source of this sequence is a woman aged 50 to 60 with alopecia areata. Some clones in this sample may be carry-over from other donors' samples. This sequence joins TRBV7-9 and TRBJ1-4; unclear D gene. The sample in question was whole blood, obtained in connection with sensitization to the hapten diphenylcyclopropenone (DPC). This CDR3 reads CASSLPLEKLFF. The CDR3 DNA follows: TGTGCCAGCAGCTTGCCCCTTGAAAAACTGTTTTTT. Full variable domain (remainder filled in from reference TRBV7-9 and TRBJ1-4): DTGVSQNPRHKITKRGQNVTFRCDPISEHNRLYWYRQTLGQGPEFLTYFQNEAQLEKSRLLSDRFSAERPKGSFSTLEIQRTEQGDSAMYLCASSLPLEKLFFGSGTQLSVL.